The rows below give T cell receptor beta chains drawn from one sample of a study of T cells after somatic rescue of genetic block. Only in-frame clones appear in the TCRdb table, and some are missing; sequencing was by immunoSEQ multiplex PCR. The table shows approximately 100,000 clones, with 85% to 90% occurring only once. The sample consisted of peripheral blood mononuclear cells (PBMCs). The origin of the receptors is a young woman. Each CDR3 is given with its conserved first and last residue. Fields, in order: V gene, clone size, J gene, D gene, CDR3 protein, CDR3 DNA. The D gene is left open where the match is weak. Size is omitted from some rows. Given values are once, few, many or a class for expanded clones.

>TRBV27|NA|TRBJ2-7|TRBD2
CASSLEGLAAYEQYF
TGTGCCAGCAGTTTAGAGGGACTAGCAGCCTACGAGCAGTACTTC
>TRBV5-1|once|TRBJ2-1|NA
CASSWGLRSSVGSYNEQFF
TGCGCCAGCAGCTGGGGACTGAGGTCTAGCGTAGGGTCCTACAATGAGCAGTTCTTC
>TRBV5-8|NA|TRBJ2-5|TRBD2
CASSYGLAGGWGETQYF
TGTGCCAGCAGCTACGGACTAGCGGGAGGCTGGGGGGAGACCCAGTACTTC
>TRBV29-1|NA|TRBJ2-1|TRBD2
CSAQRGSGDSNEQFF
TGCAGCGCCCAAAGAGGGAGCGGGGATTCCAATGAGCAGTTCTTC
>TRBV28|NA|TRBJ1-3|NA
CASTMSGSGNTIYF
TGTGCCAGCACTATGAGCGGCTCTGGAAACACCATATATTTT
>TRBV27|NA|TRBJ2-3|NA
CASSLTFWGDTQYF
TGTGCCAGCAGTTTAACTTTTTGGGGAGATACGCAGTATTTT
>TRBV28|NA|TRBJ2-2|NA
CASSSRGAAGELFF
TGTGCCAGCAGTTCTCGGGGCGCGGCCGGGGAGCTGTTTTTT
>TRBV11-2|once|TRBJ2-1|NA
CASSFMSGSSYNEQFF
TGTGCCAGCAGCTTCATGAGTGGGAGCTCCTACAATGAGCAGTTCTTC
>TRBV19|NA|TRBJ2-5|NA
CASRDRGGYETQYF
TGTGCCAGTAGAGATAGGGGGGGCTATGAGACCCAGTACTTC
>TRBV10-3|NA|TRBJ2-3|NA
CAISERRDFTDTQYF
TGTGCCATCAGCGAGAGGAGGGACTTCACAGATACGCAGTATTTT
>TRBV14|once|TRBJ1-1|NA
CASSQDFLTEAFF
TGTGCCAGCAGCCAAGATTTCCTGACTGAAGCTTTCTTT
>TRBV6-1|few|TRBJ2-1|TRBD1
CASSEKGTGYNEQFF
TGTGCCAGCAGTGAAAAGGGGACAGGTTACAATGAGCAGTTCTTC
>TRBV27|NA|TRBJ2-2|NA
CASTILASANTGELFF
TGTGCCAGCACCATACTTGCAAGCGCGAACACCGGGGAGCTGTTTTTT
>TRBV6-5|NA|TRBJ2-2|TRBD2
CASSYGSGGNTGELFF
TGTGCCAGCAGTTACGGAAGCGGGGGAAACACCGGGGAGCTGTTTTTT
>TRBV20-1|few|TRBJ1-1|NA
CSARPGLTFF
TGCAGTGCTAGACCCGGGCTGACTTTCTTT
>TRBV27|NA|TRBJ1-2|NA
CASSLSVLPGDYGYTF
TGTGCCAGCAGTTTATCGGTCCTACCTGGAGACTATGGCTACACCTTC
>TRBV18|NA|TRBJ2-2|NA
CASSPARGSGELFF
TGTGCCAGCTCCCCCGCGAGGGGTTCCGGGGAGCTGTTTTTT
>TRBV6-6|once|TRBJ2-3|NA
CASDGTASTDTQYF
TGTGCCAGCGATGGGACGGCTAGCACAGATACGCAGTATTTT
>TRBV5-1|once|TRBJ2-7|TRBD2
CASSPGLAGGRSYEQYF
TGCGCCAGCAGCCCGGGACTAGCGGGCGGTCGGTCCTACGAGCAGTACTTC
>TRBV9|NA|TRBJ1-2|NA
CASSVVGQSYGYTF
TGTGCCAGCAGCGTAGTGGGTCAATCCTATGGCTACACCTTC
>TRBV7-9|NA|TRBJ2-1|NA
CASSLEEVKQFF
TGTGCCAGCAGCTTAGAGGAGGTCAAGCAGTTCTTC
>TRBV4-1|NA|TRBJ1-3|NA
CASSQGPFSGNTIYF
TGCGCCAGCAGCCAAGGGCCCTTTTCTGGAAACACCATATATTTT
>TRBV27|NA|TRBJ2-3|TRBD2
CASSGPVDTQYF
TGTGCCAGTAGCGGGCCTGTGGATACGCAGTATTTT
>TRBV29-1|NA|TRBJ2-1|TRBD2
CSVEDPSGSYNEQFF
TGCAGCGTTGAAGACCCTAGCGGGAGCTACAATGAGCAGTTCTTC
>TRBV5-1|NA|TRBJ1-4|TRBD1
CASSRTGTATNEKLFF
TGCGCCAGCAGCCGGACAGGGACTGCAACTAATGAAAAACTGTTTTTT
>TRBV30|NA|TRBJ2-7|TRBD2
CAWSATSGSVDEQYF
TGTGCCTGGAGTGCCACTAGCGGGAGTGTCGACGAGCAGTACTTC
>TRBV2|NA|TRBJ2-7|NA
CASSEFYEQYF
TGTGCCAGCAGTGAATTCTACGAGCAGTACTTC
>TRBV5-1|NA|TRBJ2-1|NA
CASSFPSGGLDNEQFF
TGCGCCAGCAGCTTCCCCTCAGGGGGGTTGGACAATGAGCAGTTCTTC
>TRBV27|NA|TRBJ1-4|NA
CASSLLGGIEKLFF
TGTGCCAGCAGTTTATTAGGCGGGATTGAAAAACTGTTTTTT
>TRBV5-1|few|TRBJ1-1|NA
CASSFGSGLNTEAFF
TGCGCCAGCAGCTTTGGGTCAGGGTTGAACACTGAAGCTTTCTTT
>TRBV19|once|TRBJ1-1|TRBD1
CASSTTGDALEAFF
TGTGCCAGTAGTACGACAGGGGACGCCCTGGAAGCTTTCTTT
>TRBV6-5|NA|TRBJ2-7|NA
CASSYSGPYEQYF
TGTGCCAGCAGTTACTCTGGCCCCTACGAGCAGTACTTC
>TRBV9|NA|TRBJ2-1|NA
CASGVGDSDNEQFF
TGTGCCTCTGGCGTGGGGGACTCAGACAATGAGCAGTTCTTC
>TRBV5-4|NA|TRBJ2-5|NA
CAHARGAPYVYQETQYF
TGTGCGCACGCTCGGGGGGCCCCCTACGTGTACCAAGAGACCCAGTACTTC
>TRBV10-3|NA|TRBJ2-3|NA
CAIRDTRRSTDTQYF
TGTGCCATCAGAGACACTAGACGGTCCACAGATACGCAGTATTTT
>TRBV6-1|once|TRBJ1-5|NA
CASNHFDSPDQPQHF
TGTGCCAGCAACCACTTTGACAGCCCCGATCAGCCCCAGCATTTT
>TRBV19|NA|TRBJ1-5|NA
CASTPGLRGNQPQHF
TGTGCCAGTACCCCCGGCCTGAGGGGCAATCAGCCCCAGCATTTT
>TRBV5-5|once|TRBJ1-2|NA
CASSPWDYGYTF
TGTGCCAGCAGCCCCTGGGACTATGGCTACACCTTC
>TRBV9|NA|TRBJ2-3|NA
CASSVHPGTPGGADTQYF
TGTGCCAGCAGCGTCCATCCCGGGACCCCCGGTGGGGCAGATACGCAGTATTTT
>TRBV18|NA|TRBJ2-7|TRBD1
CASSQFPAGTGGSEQYF
TGTGCCAGCTCACAATTTCCGGCAGGGACAGGGGGCAGCGAGCAGTACTTC
>TRBV2|NA|TRBJ2-7|TRBD2
CASSEALTSGNNEQYF
TGTGCCAGCAGTGAAGCGCTTACTAGCGGGAACAACGAGCAGTACTTC
>TRBV5-8|NA|TRBJ1-1|NA
CASSVNTEAFF
TGTGCCAGCAGCGTCAACACTGAAGCTTTCTTT
>TRBV6-6|NA|TRBJ1-3|NA
CAAWSSGNTIYF
TGTGCCGCCTGGTCCTCTGGAAACACCATATATTTT